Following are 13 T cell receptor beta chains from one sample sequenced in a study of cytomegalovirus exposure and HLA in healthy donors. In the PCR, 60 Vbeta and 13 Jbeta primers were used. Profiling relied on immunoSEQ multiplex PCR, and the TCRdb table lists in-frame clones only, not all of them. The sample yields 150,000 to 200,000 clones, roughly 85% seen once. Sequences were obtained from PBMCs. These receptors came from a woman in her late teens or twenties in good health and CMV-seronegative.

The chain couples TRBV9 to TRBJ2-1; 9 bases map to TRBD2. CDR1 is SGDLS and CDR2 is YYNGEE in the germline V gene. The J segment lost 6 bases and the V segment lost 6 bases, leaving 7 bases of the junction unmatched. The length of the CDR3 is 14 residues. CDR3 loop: CASTAGLASNEQFF. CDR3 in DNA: TGTGCCAGCACAGCGGGACTAGCCTCCAATGAGCAGTTCTTC.

The CDR3 coding sequence is TGTGCCAGCAGCGCCCTAGTCTACGCTAGCACAGATACGCAGTATTTT. This translates into CASSALVYASTDTQYF. The rearrangement joins TRBV9 to TRBJ2-3; no clear D gene. This CDR3 has 16 amino acids. Trimming pared 3 bases from V and 0 bases from J, leaving 14 bases between. Germline V CDR1 and CDR2: SGDLS, YYNGEE.

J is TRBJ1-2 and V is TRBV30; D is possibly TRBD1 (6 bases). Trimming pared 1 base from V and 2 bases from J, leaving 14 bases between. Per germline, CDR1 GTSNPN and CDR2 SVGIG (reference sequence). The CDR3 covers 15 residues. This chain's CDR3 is CAWSGSRGGNYGYTF. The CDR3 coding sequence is TGTGCCTGGAGTGGGTCAAGAGGGGGAAACTATGGCTACACCTTC.

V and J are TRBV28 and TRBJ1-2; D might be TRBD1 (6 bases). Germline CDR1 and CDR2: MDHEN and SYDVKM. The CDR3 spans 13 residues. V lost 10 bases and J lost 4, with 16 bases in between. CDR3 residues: CAIRGWEGYGYTF. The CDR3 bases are TGTGCCATTAGGGGGTGGGAAGGCTATGGCTACACCTTC.

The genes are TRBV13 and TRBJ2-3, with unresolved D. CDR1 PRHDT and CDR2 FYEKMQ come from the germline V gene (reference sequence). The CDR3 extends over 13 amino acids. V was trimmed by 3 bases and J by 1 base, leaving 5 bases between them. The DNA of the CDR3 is TGTGCCAGCAGCTTGGCGGGCACAGATACGCAGTATTTT. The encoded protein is CASSLAGTDTQYF.

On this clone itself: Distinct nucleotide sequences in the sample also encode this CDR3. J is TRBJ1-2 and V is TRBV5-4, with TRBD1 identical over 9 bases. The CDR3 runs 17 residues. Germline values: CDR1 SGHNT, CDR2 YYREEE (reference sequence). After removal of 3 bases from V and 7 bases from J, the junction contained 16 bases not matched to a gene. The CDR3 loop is CASSSQGGQGYSSGYTF. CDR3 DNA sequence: TGTGCCAGCAGCTCACAGGGGGGACAGGGTTATAGTAGTGGCTACACCTTC.

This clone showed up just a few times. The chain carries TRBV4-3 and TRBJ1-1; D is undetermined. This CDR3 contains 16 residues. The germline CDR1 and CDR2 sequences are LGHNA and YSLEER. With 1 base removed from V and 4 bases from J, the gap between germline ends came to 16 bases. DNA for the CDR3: TGCGCCAGCAGCCAAGTTGGGGTTGGAGGGCTCACTGAAGCTTTCTTT. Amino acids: CASSQVGVGGLTEAFF.

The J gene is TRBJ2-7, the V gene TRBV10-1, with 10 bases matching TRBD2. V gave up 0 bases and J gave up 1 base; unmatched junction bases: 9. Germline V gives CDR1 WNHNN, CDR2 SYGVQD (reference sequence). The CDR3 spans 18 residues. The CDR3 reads CASSESRLAGGGSYEQYF. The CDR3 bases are TGCGCCAGCAGTGAGTCGAGACTAGCGGGTGGAGGATCCTACGAGCAGTACTTC.

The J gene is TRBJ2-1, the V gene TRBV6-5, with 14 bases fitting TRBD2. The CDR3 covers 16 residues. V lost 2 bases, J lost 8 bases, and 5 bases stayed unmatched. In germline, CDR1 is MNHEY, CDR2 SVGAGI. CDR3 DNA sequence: TGTGCCAGCAGTTACCGAGGACTAGCGGGAGGCTATGAGCAGTTCTTC. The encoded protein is CASSYRGLAGGYEQFF.

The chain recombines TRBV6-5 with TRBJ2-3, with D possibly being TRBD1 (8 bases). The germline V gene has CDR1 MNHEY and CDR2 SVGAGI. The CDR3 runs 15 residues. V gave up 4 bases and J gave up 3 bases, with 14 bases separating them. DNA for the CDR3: TGTGCCAGCAGTTTACAGGGGGGGAGGACAGATACGCAGTATTTT. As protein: CASSLQGGRTDTQYF.

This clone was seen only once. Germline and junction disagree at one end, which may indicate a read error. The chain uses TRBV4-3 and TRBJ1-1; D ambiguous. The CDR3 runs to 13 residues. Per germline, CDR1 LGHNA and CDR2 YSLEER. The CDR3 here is CASGQTFNTEAFF. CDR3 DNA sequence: TGCGCCAGCGGCCAAACTTTTAACACTGAAGCTTTCTTT.

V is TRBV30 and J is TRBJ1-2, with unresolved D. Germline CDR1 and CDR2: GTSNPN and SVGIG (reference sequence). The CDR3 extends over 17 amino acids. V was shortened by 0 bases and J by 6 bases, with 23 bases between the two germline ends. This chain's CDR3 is CAWSVLMFTDRTNGYTF. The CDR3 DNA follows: TGTGCCTGGAGTGTACTTATGTTCACCGATAGAACCAATGGCTACACCTTC.

The CDR3 spells CASSLDRGYEQYF. The CDR3 DNA sequence: TGTGCCAGCAGCTTAGACAGGGGATACGAGCAGTACTTC. This chain uses TRBV7-7 with TRBJ2-7; 7 bases line up with TRBD1. The CDR3 has 13 residues. Germline V gene sequence: CDR1 SSHAT, CDR2 FNYEAQ (reference sequence). V gave up 1 base and J gave up 4 bases; unmatched junction bases: 1.